This TCR beta chain was found in a study of brain metastases from non-small cell lung cancer (dated by TCRdb to about 2019). In the study overall: The study profiled the immune microenvironment of paired resected primary tumors and brain metastases taken from patients with non-small-cell lung cancer. Study-wide conclusions, independent of this receptor: T-cell infiltration was lower in brain metastases than in primary tumors (P < 0.001). TCR repertoires were found to be largely shared between paired brain metastases and primary tumors, although sparse T-cell densities were observed in the brain metastases. T-cell clones appeared expanded in 60% to 75% of brain metastases relative to the matched primary tumors.

From cysteine to phenylalanine, the CDR3 is 16 amino acids long. CDR3 DNA only is kept here, 48 bases in frame from base 1. The trim is 4 bases for V and 3 bases for J, with a gap of 19 bases between the germline ends. Reading the germline V gene gives CDR1 MNHEY and CDR2 SVGAGI. Preparation of the library involved the immunoSEQ multiplex PCR assay. T-cell receptor beta chain repertoire sequencing was carried out together with a 770-gene immune expression panel. TCRdb retrieved this table from immuneACCESS and kept in-frame rearrangements only. Not all clones are present; in checked studies, unresolved V genes account for under half, and no reason is known for the remainder. The sample table lists a few thousand clones, around 84% of them with a count of one. The leading ten clones occupy under 8.5% of the sample. A total of 30 to 50 patients with non-small-cell lung cancer that had been surgically resected, each with specimens from both a primary tumor and a brain metastasis, made up the cohort. The tumor specimens consisted of archival formalin-fixed, paraffin-embedded tissues.

In regard to this clone: Its cognate antigen has yet to be identified. No base-level quality is on record; no much larger clone is a single base apart.

This receptor was identified in a donor aged 40 or older with non-small cell lung cancer. The rearrangement combines TRBV6-5 with TRBJ2-7, with the D gene uncertain. Sequencing was done on a sample of primary lung tumor tissue. The cell subset or site label here, explained by the study, means: primary lung tumor paired with brain metastasis. The CDR3 in this case is CASSSRVRLPRYEQYF. The sequence in DNA is TGTGCCAGCAGTTCAAGGGTTCGACTCCCCCGCTACGAGCAGTACTTC.